This entry features one T cell receptor beta chain sequence. Primed by a sample-barcoded 5' primer and a J-beta primer mix, a second PCR proceeded for about 7 to 12 cycles. Every cDNA was tagged by a template-switch adaptor with 12 random nucleotides. TCRdb used MiXCR to reprocess the 5' RACE reads, holding one entry per CDR3 protein. The sample has more than 600,000 distinct CDR3 sequences; 20% to 30% are singletons. The data stem from a study of blood T cells in healthy people across ages. Germline V gene sequence: CDR1 SGHTA, CDR2 FQGNSA. The CDR3 covers 16 residues. V lost 4 bases and J 5 bases, leaving 20 bases between the germline ends. The same data also contributed to another study, on T cells of mothers and their children.

This TCR was sampled from a boy between 10 and 17 years old in good health. The sequenced sample consisted of blood. V and J are TRBV7-2 and TRBJ1-2; possibly TRBD1 for D (6 bases). The CDR3 is CASSSNGGALAYGYTF. The CDR3, as DNA: TGTGCCAGCAGCTCCAATGGGGGGGCCTTAGCTTATGGCTACACCTTC.